The 26 T cell receptor beta chains below were found in one sample sequenced in a study of neoadjuvant anti-PD-1 for oral cavity cancer. Method: immunoSEQ multiplex PCR; TCRdb's copy keeps in-frame clones and lacks some. The profile covers about 8,300 clones, with around half appearing a single time and about 11% taken by the ten largest. Sample: tumor tissue, taken before nivolumab (anti-PD-1) treatment. The source of these receptors is a person between 40 and 80 years old with oral cavity squamous cell carcinoma.

This chain connects TRBV27 to TRBJ2-3, with unresolved D. Germline lookup yields CDR1 MNHEY and CDR2 SMNVEV (reference sequence). Trimming took off 0 bases at V and 5 bases at J, with 6 bases between the two ends. The CDR3 runs 13 residues. As DNA, the CDR3 is TGTGCCAGCAGTTTATCGGGCGGAGATACGCAGTATTTT. Translating gives CASSLSGGDTQYF.

The CDR3 bases are TGTGCCAGTAGCTTGGGACAGACGAACACTGAAGCTTTCTTT. Translated, it gives CASSLGQTNTEAFF. This chain uses TRBV19 with TRBJ1-1, with TRBD1 matching over 7 bases. This CDR3 region has 14 residues. Trimming removed 6 bases from V and 1 base from J; junction bases left unmatched: 5. Germline-derived CDR1 and CDR2 are LNHDA and SQIVND (reference sequence).

The chain is built from TRBV9 and TRBJ2-2, with TRBD2 identical over 7 bases. V lost 3 bases and J lost 5; bases outside the gene matches: 7. Germline values: CDR1 SGDLS, CDR2 YYNGEE. The CDR3 has 15 amino acids. The CDR3 loop reads CASSDVSGTTGELFF. DNA of the CDR3: TGTGCCAGCAGCGACGTAAGCGGGACGACCGGGGAGCTGTTTTTT.

This chain joins TRBV29-1 and TRBJ2-2, with a weak D call TRBD1 (5 bases). This CDR3 has 13 residues. The V gene lost 4 bases and the J gene lost 2 bases, with 8 bases spanning the gap. The germline gives CDR1 SQVTM, CDR2 ANQGSEA. DNA of the CDR3: TGCAGCGTTGTTAGGGGAAACACCGGGGAGCTGTTTTTT. Translation: CSVVRGNTGELFF.

The chain couples TRBV10-3 to TRBJ2-7; no clear D. CDR1 and CDR2 from the germline V gene are ENHRY and SYGVKD. Trimming took 3 bases from V and 2 from J, leaving 8 bases between them. The length of the CDR3 is 13 residues. The CDR3 loop is CAISDGRTYEQYF. Here the CDR3 DNA reads TGTGCCATCAGTGATGGGCGAACCTACGAGCAGTACTTC.

The V call is TRBV30, the J call TRBJ1-1; D call uncertain. This CDR3 region has 12 residues. Trimming stripped 8 bases from V and 0 bases from J, with 10 bases between. In germline, CDR1 is GTSNPN, CDR2 SVGIG (reference sequence). CDR3 bases: TGTGCCCTGTTGTGGCTGAACACTGAAGCTTTCTTT. This translates into CALLWLNTEAFF.

This chain connects TRBV9 to TRBJ2-3; TRBD2 agrees at 10 bases. After removal of 3 bases from V and 1 base from J, the junction contained 2 bases not matched to a gene. This CDR3 is built from 15 residues. CDR1 and CDR2 (germline): SGDLS, YYNGEE. CDR3 amino acids: CASSASGSGTDTQYF. The CDR3 DNA follows: TGTGCCAGCAGCGCTAGCGGGAGTGGCACAGATACGCAGTATTTT.

The chain has TRBV6-1 and TRBJ1-1; 11 bases are shared with TRBD1. Germline CDR1 reads MNHNS; CDR2 reads SASEGT. CDR3 length: 14 residues. With 10 bases clipped from V and 4 bases from J, the junction kept 8 bases outside the gene matches. The CDR3 protein is CATGGQGVGTEAFF. As DNA, the CDR3 is TGTGCCACGGGGGGACAGGGGGTAGGCACTGAAGCTTTCTTT.

This chain links TRBV5-1 with TRBJ1-1; a possible D gene is TRBD1 (6 bases). Germline V CDR1 and CDR2: SGHRS, YFSETQ. V was shortened by 2 bases and J by 0 bases, with 14 bases between the two germline ends. The CDR3 runs to 16 residues. The CDR3, as DNA: TGCGCCAGCAGCTTAGAAGGGGGAGTCATGAACACTGAAGCTTTCTTT. It specifies CASSLEGGVMNTEAFF.

The V and J genes are TRBV29-1 and TRBJ2-1; the D gene is possibly TRBD2 (5 bases). V was cut by 7 bases and J by 3 bases, with 13 bases left in between. The CDR3 has 13 residues. Germline CDR1 and CDR2: SQVTM and ANQGSEA. CDR3 loop: CSGGQAGYNEQFF. In DNA form, the CDR3 reads TGCAGCGGCGGGCAGGCAGGCTACAATGAGCAGTTCTTC.

The V call is TRBV28, the J call TRBJ1-2; TRBD1 is a possible D gene (5 bases). The V gene lost 5 bases and the J gene lost 5 bases, with 15 bases spanning the gap. Germline CDR1 is MDHEN and CDR2 is SYDVKM. The CDR3 contains 14 residues. The CDR3 protein is CASSGREGFYGYTF. CDR3 DNA sequence: TGTGCCAGCAGTGGAAGAGAGGGGTTTTATGGCTACACCTTC.

This chain connects TRBV7-6 to TRBJ2-4; D may correspond to TRBD1 or TRBD2 (6 bases each). The CDR3 has 17 residues. The germline V and J ends were trimmed by 5 bases and 6 bases, with 23 bases remaining between them. CDR1 and CDR2 from the germline V gene are SGHVS and FNYEAQ. Here the CDR3 reads CASSPLGGTPGGNIQYF. DNA of the CDR3: TGTGCCAGCAGCCCTCTCGGAGGGACACCCGGGGGAAACATTCAGTACTTC.

The gene calls are TRBV6-5 and TRBJ1-4, with 11 bases matching TRBD1. V shed 7 bases and J 7 bases; nucleotides not matched to a gene: 5. CDR1 is MNHEY and CDR2 is SVGAGI in the germline V gene. The CDR3 is 14 residues long. The CDR3, as DNA: TGTGCCAGCAAGGGTGGGACAGGGGGTGAAAAACTGTTTTTT. Its protein product is CASKGGTGGEKLFF.

Sample share makes this clone medium-sized. The chain combines TRBV6-6 with TRBJ2-1; D is possibly TRBD1 (5 bases). Germline V gives CDR1 MNHNY, CDR2 SVGAGI (reference sequence). V shed 7 bases and J shed 10 bases, with 8 bases lying between them. CDR3 length equals 10 residues. The CDR3 reads CASKGEEQFF. CDR3 in DNA: TGTGCCAGCAAAGGGGAAGAGCAGTTCTTC.

This clone is medium-sized (0.01 to 0.1%) within its sample. The V call is TRBV10-2, the J call TRBJ1-1, with D possibly matching TRBD1 (6 bases). Germline V gives CDR1 WSHSY, CDR2 SAAADI. The CDR3 spans 14 residues. V was cut by 5 bases and J by 3 bases, with 13 bases left in between. The CDR3 sequence: CASSRQGYDTEAFF. CDR3 nucleotides: TGCGCCAGCAGTCGGCAGGGGTACGACACTGAAGCTTTCTTT.

This clone was picked up a small number of times. The V call is TRBV6-6, the J call TRBJ2-7; D gene unclear. Germline CDR1 MNHNY, CDR2 SVGAGI (reference sequence). The CDR3 is made up of 11 amino acids. The V end lost 5 bases, the J end lost 4 bases, and 6 bases lay between the germline ends. CDR3 region: CASSKYYEQYF. CDR3 coding DNA: TGTGCCAGCAGTAAATATTACGAGCAGTACTTC.

This clone has a handful of counts. The chain joins TRBV6-5 to TRBJ2-7, with 7 bases matching TRBD1. Trimming at V came to 5 bases and at J to 1 base, leaving 5 bases not matched to a gene. Germline-derived CDR1 and CDR2 are MNHEY and SVGAGI. The CDR3 consists of 14 residues. The CDR3 DNA is TGTGCCAGCAGTGCTACGACAGGGTCCTACGAGCAGTACTTC. As protein: CASSATTGSYEQYF.

Within the sample, this clone is medium-sized. The sample carries other DNA sequences with the same CDR3. The chain employs TRBV28 and TRBJ1-5, with TRBD1 as a possible D gene (6 bases). This CDR3 has 15 amino acids. The germline V and J ends were trimmed by 2 bases and 5 bases, with 13 bases remaining between them. Germline CDR1 MDHEN, CDR2 SYDVKM. The CDR3 protein is CASSLARGGDQPQHF. In DNA form, the CDR3 reads TGTGCCAGCAGTTTAGCCAGGGGCGGCGATCAGCCCCAGCATTTT. Full variable domain (outside the CDR3, taken from reference TRBV28 and TRBJ1-5): DVKVTQSSRYLVKRTGEKVFLECVQDMDHENMFWYRQDPGLGLRLIYFSYDVKMKEKGDIPEGYSVSREKKERFSLILESASTNQTSMYLCASSLARGGDQPQHFGDGTRLSIL.

The rearrangement uses TRBV19 and TRBJ2-2; TRBD2 aligns across 8 bases. CDR3 size: 15 residues. V dropped 7 bases and J dropped 0; count of bases not matched to a gene: 4. Per the germline V gene, CDR1 is LNHDA and CDR2 is SQIVND (reference sequence). DNA of the CDR3: TGTGCCAGTACTAGCGGGCCCGCGAACACCGGGGAGCTGTTTTTT. This encodes CASTSGPANTGELFF.

The J gene is TRBJ2-5, the V gene TRBV19; 14 positions match TRBD2. CDR3 length equals 16 residues. Germline V gene data show CDR1 as LNHDA and CDR2 as SQIVND (reference sequence). V shed 3 bases, J shed 5 bases, and the junction held 5 bases outside the gene matches. The CDR3, as DNA: TGTGCCAGTAGTATCCGTGGACTAGCGGGAGGTGAGACCCAGTACTTC. Its translation is CASSIRGLAGGETQYF.

This chain uses TRBV29-1 with TRBJ1-2, with D uncertain. The V end was cut by 0 bases, the J end by 1 base, with 3 bases between. The CDR3 is made up of 12 amino acids. Germline CDR1 SQVTM, CDR2 ANQGSEA. CDR3 sequence (DNA): TGCAGCGTTGAAGACCTTAACTATGGCTACACCTTC. This codes for CSVEDLNYGYTF.

The chain uses TRBV28 and TRBJ1-2; 7 nucleotides match TRBD1. The CDR3 has 14 residues. The J segment lost 4 bases and the V segment lost 5 bases, leaving 7 bases of the junction unmatched. CDR1 is MDHEN, CDR2 SYDVKM, per germline. The CDR3 nucleotides are TGTGCCAGCAGTCGGGACAGATCCTCCTATGGCTACACCTTC. It encodes CASSRDRSSYGYTF.

The chain couples TRBV5-1 to TRBJ2-7; D perhaps matches TRBD1 (6 bases). Germline V gene lookup returns CDR1 SGHRS and CDR2 YFSETQ. Trimming left V 4 bases short and J 0 bases short, with 17 bases between. This CDR3 has 16 amino acids. DNA of the CDR3: TGCGCCAGCAGCCTGTTGGGACACGTATTCTCCTACGAGCAGTACTTC. It yields the protein CASSLLGHVFSYEQYF. The full variable domain, in which reference TRBV5-1 and TRBJ2-7 provide the parts outside the CDR3, is KAGVTQTPRYLIKTRGQQVTLSCSPISGHRSVSWYQQTPGQGLQFLFEYFSETQRNKGNFPGRFSGRQFSNSRSEMNVSTLELGDSALYLCASSLLGHVFSYEQYFGPGTRLTVT.

This clone was counted between two and nine times. This CDR3 is CASSPNFEQYF. The DNA for the CDR3 is TGTGCCAGCAGTCCAAACTTCGAGCAGTACTTC. This chain uses TRBV27 with TRBJ2-7; no reliable D call. CDR3 length: 11 residues. V shed 5 bases and J shed 6 bases, with 8 bases lying between them. Germline V gives CDR1 MNHEY, CDR2 SMNVEV (reference sequence).

This clone was counted only a few times. V and J are TRBV9 and TRBJ1-3; unclear D gene. Germline CDR1 and CDR2: SGDLS and YYNGEE. V was shortened by 0 bases and J by 0 bases, with 4 bases between the two germline ends. The length of the CDR3 is 14 residues. CDR3 amino acids: CASSVETSGNTIYF. In DNA, the CDR3 is TGTGCCAGCAGCGTAGAGACCTCTGGAAACACCATATATTTT. Variable domain in full (rest from reference TRBV9 and TRBJ1-3): DSGVTQTPKHLITATGQRVTLRCSPRSGDLSVYWYQQSLDQGLQFLIQYYNGEERAKGNILERFSAQQFPDLHSELNLSSLELGDSALYFCASSVETSGNTIYFGEGSWLTVV.

The CDR3 DNA follows: TGTGCCAGCAGTTACTCGACAAACTCTGGAAACACCATATATTTT. Its translation is CASSYSTNSGNTIYF. The chain employs TRBV6-6 and TRBJ1-3; D is unclear. The V end lost 0 bases, the J end lost 0 bases, and 6 bases lay between the germline ends. This CDR3 has 15 residues. Germline-derived CDR1 and CDR2 are MNHNY and SVGAGI (reference sequence).